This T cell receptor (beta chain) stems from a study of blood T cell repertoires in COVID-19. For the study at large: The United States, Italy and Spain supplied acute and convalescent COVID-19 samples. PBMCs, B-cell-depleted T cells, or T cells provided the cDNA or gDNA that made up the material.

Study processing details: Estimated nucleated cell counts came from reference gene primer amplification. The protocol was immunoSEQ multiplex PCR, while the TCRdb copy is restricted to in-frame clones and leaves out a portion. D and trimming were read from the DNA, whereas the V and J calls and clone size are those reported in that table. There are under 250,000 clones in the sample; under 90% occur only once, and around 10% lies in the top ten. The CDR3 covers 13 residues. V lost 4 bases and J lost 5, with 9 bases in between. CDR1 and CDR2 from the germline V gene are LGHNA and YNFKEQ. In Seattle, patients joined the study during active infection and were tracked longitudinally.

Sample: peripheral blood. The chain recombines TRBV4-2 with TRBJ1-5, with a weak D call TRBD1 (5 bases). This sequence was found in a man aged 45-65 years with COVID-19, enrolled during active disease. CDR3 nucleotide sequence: TGTGCCAGCAGCCCCACAGGTGATCAGCCCCAGCATTTT. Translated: CASSPTGDQPQHF.